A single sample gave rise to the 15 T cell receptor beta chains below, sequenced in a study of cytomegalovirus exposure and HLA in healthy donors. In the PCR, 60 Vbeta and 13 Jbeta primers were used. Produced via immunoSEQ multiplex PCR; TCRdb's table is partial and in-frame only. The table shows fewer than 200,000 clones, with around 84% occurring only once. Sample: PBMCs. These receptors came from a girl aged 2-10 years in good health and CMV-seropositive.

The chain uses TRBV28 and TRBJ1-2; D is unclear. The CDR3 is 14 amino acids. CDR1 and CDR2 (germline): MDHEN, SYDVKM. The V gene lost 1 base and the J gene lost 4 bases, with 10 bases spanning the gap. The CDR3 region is CASSLLGEGYGYTF. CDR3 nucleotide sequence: TGTGCCAGCAGTTTATTAGGTGAGGGCTATGGCTACACCTTC.

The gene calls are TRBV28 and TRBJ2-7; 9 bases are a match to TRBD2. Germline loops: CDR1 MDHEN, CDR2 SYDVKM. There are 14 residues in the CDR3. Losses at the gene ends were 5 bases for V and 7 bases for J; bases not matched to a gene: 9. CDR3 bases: TGTGCCAGCAGTCCCTTTGCGGGGGGGAGGGAGCAGTACTTC. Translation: CASSPFAGGREQYF.

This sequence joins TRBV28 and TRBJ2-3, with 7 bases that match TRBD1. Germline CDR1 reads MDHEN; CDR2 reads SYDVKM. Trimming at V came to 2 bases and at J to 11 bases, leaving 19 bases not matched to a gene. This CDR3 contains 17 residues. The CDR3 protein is CASSLPVDRESLVKQYF. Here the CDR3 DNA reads TGTGCCAGCAGTTTACCCGTCGACAGGGAATCCTTAGTGAAGCAGTATTTT.

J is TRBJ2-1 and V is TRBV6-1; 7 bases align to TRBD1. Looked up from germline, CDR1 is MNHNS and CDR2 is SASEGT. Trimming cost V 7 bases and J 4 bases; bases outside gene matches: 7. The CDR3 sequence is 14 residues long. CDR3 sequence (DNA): TGTGCCAGCACCGGGACAGTAGTGTACAATGAGCAGTTCTTC. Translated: CASTGTVVYNEQFF.

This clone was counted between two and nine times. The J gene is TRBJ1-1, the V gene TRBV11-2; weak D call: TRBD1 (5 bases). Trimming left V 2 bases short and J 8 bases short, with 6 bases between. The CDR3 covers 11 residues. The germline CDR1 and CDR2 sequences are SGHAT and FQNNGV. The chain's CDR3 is CASSLSGEAFF. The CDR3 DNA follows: TGTGCCAGCAGCTTATCAGGGGAAGCTTTCTTT.

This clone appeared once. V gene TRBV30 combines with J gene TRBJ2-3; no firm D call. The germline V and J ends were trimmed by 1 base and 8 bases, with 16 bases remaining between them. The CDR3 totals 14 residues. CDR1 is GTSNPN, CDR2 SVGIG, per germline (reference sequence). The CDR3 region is CAWSGEATPSTQYF. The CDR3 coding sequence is TGTGCCTGGAGTGGTGAGGCGACGCCCAGTACGCAGTATTTT.

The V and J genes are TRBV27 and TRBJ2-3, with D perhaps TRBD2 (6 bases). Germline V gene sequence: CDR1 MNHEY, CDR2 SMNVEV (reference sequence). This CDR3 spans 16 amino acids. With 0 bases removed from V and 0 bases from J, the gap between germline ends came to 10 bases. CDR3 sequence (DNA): TGTGCCAGCAGTTTATCTGCGGGGTGGAGCACAGATACGCAGTATTTT. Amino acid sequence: CASSLSAGWSTDTQYF.

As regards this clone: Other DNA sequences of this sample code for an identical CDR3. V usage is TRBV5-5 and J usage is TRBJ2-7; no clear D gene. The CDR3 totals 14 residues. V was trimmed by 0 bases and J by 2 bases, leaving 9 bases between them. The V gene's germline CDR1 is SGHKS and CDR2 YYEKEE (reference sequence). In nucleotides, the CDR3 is TGTGCCAGCAGCTTGGACAGTGTTCCCTACGAGCAGTACTTC. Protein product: CASSLDSVPYEQYF.

The CDR3 DNA is TGTGCCAGCAGTCGTATCGAGGGAGTCGGGAATGAGCAGTTCTTC. Protein product: CASSRIEGVGNEQFF. The chain joins TRBV5-6 to TRBJ2-1; perhaps TRBD2 as D (5 bases). The CDR3 totals 15 residues. The V gene's germline CDR1 is SGHDT and CDR2 YYEEEE. Trimming removed 5 bases from V and 7 bases from J, with 19 bases in between.

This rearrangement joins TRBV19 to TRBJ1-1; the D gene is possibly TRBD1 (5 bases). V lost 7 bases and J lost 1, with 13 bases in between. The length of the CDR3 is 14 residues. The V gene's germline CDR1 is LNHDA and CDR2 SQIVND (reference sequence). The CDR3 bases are TGTGCCAGTACCCTATGGGGCCCGAACACTGAAGCTTTCTTT. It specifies CASTLWGPNTEAFF.

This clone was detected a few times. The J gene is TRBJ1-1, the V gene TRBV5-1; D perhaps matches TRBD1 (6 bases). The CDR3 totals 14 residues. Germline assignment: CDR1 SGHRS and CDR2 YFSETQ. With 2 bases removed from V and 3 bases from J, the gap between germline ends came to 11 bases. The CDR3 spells CASSFGGAYTEAFF. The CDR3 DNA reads TGCGCCAGCAGCTTTGGGGGCGCGTACACTGAAGCTTTCTTT. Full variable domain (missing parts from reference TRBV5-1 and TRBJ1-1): KAGVTQTPRYLIKTRGQQVTLSCSPISGHRSVSWYQQTPGQGLQFLFEYFSETQRNKGNFPGRFSGRQFSNSRSEMNVSTLELGDSALYLCASSFGGAYTEAFFGQGTRLTVV.

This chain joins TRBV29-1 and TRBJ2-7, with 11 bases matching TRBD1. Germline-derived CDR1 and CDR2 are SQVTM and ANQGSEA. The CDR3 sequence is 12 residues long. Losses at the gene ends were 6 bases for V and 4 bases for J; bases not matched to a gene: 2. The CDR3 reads CSVGTGGYEQYF. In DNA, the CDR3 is TGCAGCGTGGGGACAGGGGGGTACGAGCAGTACTTC.

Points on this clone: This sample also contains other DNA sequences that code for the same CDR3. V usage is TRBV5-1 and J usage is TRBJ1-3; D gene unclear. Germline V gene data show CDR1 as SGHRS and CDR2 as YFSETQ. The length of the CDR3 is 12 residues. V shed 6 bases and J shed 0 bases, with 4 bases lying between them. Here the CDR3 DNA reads TGCGCCAGCACTAACTCTGGAAACACCATATATTTT. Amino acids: CASTNSGNTIYF.

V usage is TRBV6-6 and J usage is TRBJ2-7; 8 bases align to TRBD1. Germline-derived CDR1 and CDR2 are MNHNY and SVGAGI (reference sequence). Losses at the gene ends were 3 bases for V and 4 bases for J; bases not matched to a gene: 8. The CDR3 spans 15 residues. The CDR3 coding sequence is TGTGCCAGCAGTTATCGGGGGACAGGTCGTTACGAGCAGTACTTC. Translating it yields CASSYRGTGRYEQYF.

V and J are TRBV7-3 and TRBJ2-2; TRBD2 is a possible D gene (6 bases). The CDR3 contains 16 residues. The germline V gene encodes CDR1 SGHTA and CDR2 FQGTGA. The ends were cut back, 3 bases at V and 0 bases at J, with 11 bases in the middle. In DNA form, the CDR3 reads TGTGCCAGCAGCTTGCCTAGCGACGCGAACACCGGGGAGCTGTTTTTT. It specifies CASSLPSDANTGELFF.